This paragraph reports one TCR beta chain. This entry belongs to a study of T-cell memory formation after mild COVID-19. Overall study: Largely donor-specific TCR clusters were found.

Using constant-segment primers, 5'RACE produced TCR alpha and TCR beta cDNA libraries carrying sample barcodes and UMIs. MiXCR was run by TCRdb on the 5' RACE reads, yielding one entry per CDR3 protein. The table records roughly 52,000 distinct CDR3 sequences, roughly 7% of them present only once. The CDR3 has 14 amino acids. The V gene end was trimmed by 6 bases and the J gene end by 8 bases; junction bases not matched to a gene: 7. The V gene's germline CDR1 is MNHEY and CDR2 SMNVEV (reference sequence). The clonotype originates from a man aged 18 to 29 who had mild COVID-19 (a few samples of this study predate the infection). Cell type and time point are not known. The source material was PBMCs or a T cell subset sorted from them (not recorded which). This chain links TRBV27 with TRBJ1-4, with 9 bases matching TRBD1. CDR3 sequence (DNA): TGTGCCAGCAGACCGACAGGGGGAGAAGAAAAACTGTTTTTT. Translation gives CASRPTGGEEKLFF.